The rows below give T cell receptor beta chains drawn from one sample of a study of blood T cells in healthy people across ages. MiXCR was run by TCRdb on the 5' RACE reads, yielding one entry per CDR3 protein. The sample holds 630,000 or so distinct CDR3 sequences, about a third seen once. The source material was blood. Every receptor here comes from a woman at least 80 years old in good health. Both conserved end residues are part of each CDR3. The D gene is left open where the match is weak. Rows give clone size only sometimes, using once, few, many, or a class for an expanded clone.

V gene	J gene	clone size	D gene	CDR3 protein
TRBV7-2	TRBJ2-7	many	TRBD1	CASSLDRGRRDEQYF
TRBV7-3	TRBJ2-5	many	.	CATLPGSIETQYF
TRBV7-2	TRBJ2-3	.	.	CASSLDWATDTQYF
TRBV20-1	TRBJ2-7	many	.	CSARVSGTTSSYEQYF
TRBV29-1	TRBJ1-4	many	.	CSVKGPMHEKLFF
TRBV2	TRBJ1-4	.	.	CAGSAWTPAANEKLFF
TRBV29-1	TRBJ1-1	few	.	CSSQGGGQAFF
TRBV11-3	.	few	TRBD1	CASSPGDAGGEQYF
TRBV7-3	TRBJ2-3	few	.	CASSLYPTGRGTDTQYF
TRBV19	TRBJ1-5	.	TRBD1	CASSTTGAGQPQHF
TRBV5-6	TRBJ1-1	.	TRBD1	CASSLTRTGGTEAFF
TRBV3-1	TRBJ2-1	.	.	CASSQSDLALGREQFF
TRBV6-5	TRBJ1-4	.	.	CARSYSRAVEELFF
TRBV7-3	TRBJ2-1	.	.	CTSGPFLGRGNEQFF
TRBV6-5	TRBJ2-7	many	.	CASSFQGGQYF
TRBV2	TRBJ1-2	.	.	CASSVSRQLYGYTF
TRBV6-2/TRBV6-3	TRBJ1-2	many	.	CASTWRPYYGYTF
TRBV28	TRBJ2-1	.	TRBD2	CAIASGAEGDNEQFF
TRBV4-2	TRBJ2-7	many	TRBD2	CASSQGGTSGTSYEQYF
TRBV7-9	TRBJ1-1	few	TRBD1	CASSPMTGAEAFF
TRBV20-1	TRBJ2-5	many	TRBD2	CSPEASGGRETQYF
TRBV6-1	TRBJ2-5	.	TRBD2	CASSLRGSGGSLQETQYF
TRBV6-5	TRBJ2-5	.	.	CASSRRGGQETQYF
TRBV3-1	TRBJ2-7	.	.	CASSGGLLGPEQYF
TRBV28	TRBJ2-7	few	.	CASRERGSRAEQYF
TRBV19	TRBJ1-2	.	TRBD1	CASNLGTGRNYGYTF
TRBV6-5	TRBJ2-1	once	.	CASSYTRGSYNEQFF
TRBV6-2/TRBV6-3	TRBJ2-4	.	TRBD2	CASSYFREGNEQYF
TRBV12-3/TRBV12-4	TRBJ2-5	.	.	CASQLRSQETQYF
TRBV7-9	TRBJ2-1	many	TRBD2	CASSLRSTSGYNEQFF
TRBV12-3/TRBV12-4	TRBJ1-5	.	TRBD1	CASSITGTAVNQPQHF
TRBV19	TRBJ2-7	.	.	CASSGGGGVYEQYF
TRBV6-2/TRBV6-3	TRBJ1-2	few	.	CASSYDSVYGYTF
TRBV20-1	TRBJ2-3	.	TRBD2	CSATPAGVGTDTQYF
TRBV19	TRBJ2-1	few	.	CASSKSPGPGRDNEQFF
TRBV30	TRBJ2-1	few	TRBD2	CAWSPSGLVSGNEQFF
TRBV20-1	TRBJ2-5	many	TRBD2	CSARGPGGGQETQYF
TRBV7-2	TRBJ2-2	.	.	CASRGTVAGELFF
TRBV7-2	TRBJ1-2	many	.	CASRGTYYGYTF
TRBV6-6	TRBJ1-1	.	.	CVSPPAGRGAEAFF
TRBV20-1	TRBJ2-1	many	TRBD2	CSVPVGTRINEQFF
TRBV4-1	TRBJ1-2	many	.	CASSPTDFYGYTF
TRBV7-2	TRBJ2-1	many	.	CASSLPALGQFF
TRBV20-1	TRBJ1-4	many	.	CSARPFGTVDEKLFF
TRBV20-1	TRBJ1-6	many	TRBD1	CSTTGQGGSVNSPLHF